These T cell receptor beta chains were read from a single sample in a study of shared clonotypes between healthy human individuals. Using immunoSEQ multiplex PCR, the repertoire was profiled, and TCRdb retains in-frame clones only, with some absent. The table lists 1.4 million or so clones, about 98.5% of them singletons, with approximately 0.38% in the top ten. Sequences were obtained from naive CD4+ T cells sorted from blood. These receptors all come from a man younger than 40 in good health. Both conserved end residues are part of each CDR3. Each record gives: D gene, J gene, V gene, clone size, CDR3 DNA, CDR3 protein. The D gene is left open where the match is weak. Size is stated for part of the rows, as once, few or many counts, or as a class when the clone is expanded.

>-|TRBJ2-1|TRBV5-1|-
TGCGCCAGCAGCCCGGAAGCCGTCGGAGACAATGAGCAGTTCTTC
CASSPEAVGDNEQFF
>-|TRBJ1-5|TRBV25-1|-
TGTGCCAGCAGTGGCGTCTCCGGCCGAGGGAATCAGCCCCAGCATTTT
CASSGVSGRGNQPQHF
>-|TRBJ1-2|TRBV20-1|-
TGCAGTGCTAGAGTGCAGGATGGCTACACCTTC
CSARVQDGYTF
>TRBD1|TRBJ1-4|TRBV18|-
TGTGCCAGCTCACCACTACAGGGGGCGGGTGAAAAACTGTTTTTT
CASSPLQGAGEKLFF
>-|TRBJ2-1|TRBV5-1|once
TGCGCCAGCAGCTTAAAACAGGGAACGAATGAGCAGTTCTTC
CASSLKQGTNEQFF
>TRBD1|TRBJ2-1|TRBV27|-
TGTGCCAGCAGTTCTCTCCTAGGGACAGGGAGTTTATCCGCCGATAATGAGCAGTTCTTC
CASSSLLGTGSLSADNEQFF
>TRBD2|TRBJ2-7|TRBV11-2|-
TGTGCCAGCAGCCCTTCCGGCGGGAGCCCCTACGAGCAGTACTTC
CASSPSGGSPYEQYF
>TRBD2|TRBJ2-7|TRBV18|once
TGTGCCAGCTCACCACTTCCCGGGACTAGCGGGACCTACGAGCAGTACTTC
CASSPLPGTSGTYEQYF
>TRBD2|TRBJ2-1|TRBV14|-
TGTGCCAGCAGCCGAAGACCGGGACTAGTAACCAATGAGCAGTTCTTC
CASSRRPGLVTNEQFF
>-|TRBJ2-7|TRBV14|-
TGTGCCAGCAGCCATGGCGACAGGATGGGGCAGTACTTC
CASSHGDRMGQYF
>-|TRBJ2-3|TRBV11-3|-
TGTGCCAGCAGCTTAGACAGCACAGATACGCAGTATTTT
CASSLDSTDTQYF
>TRBD1|TRBJ2-3|TRBV19|-
TGTGCCAGTAGTACGGACAGGCGAGATACGCAGTATTTT
CASSTDRRDTQYF
>-|TRBJ1-3|TRBV5-1|-
TGCGCCAGCAGCTTGGGGGCCAGCTCTGGAAACACCATATATTTT
CASSLGASSGNTIYF
>-|TRBJ1-1|TRBV5-4|-
TGTGCCAGCAGCTCGCCGGTCCAGTTGAACACTGAAGCTTTCTTT
CASSSPVQLNTEAFF
>-|TRBJ1-5|TRBV5-1|once
TGCGCCAGCAGCTATGACATCAATCAGCCCCAGCATTTT
CASSYDINQPQHF
>TRBD2|TRBJ2-7|TRBV6-1|-
TGTGCCAGCAAACTAGCGGGTATCTCCTACGAGCAGTACTTC
CASKLAGISYEQYF
>-|TRBJ2-2|TRBV5-1|-
TGCGCCAGCAGCTTGGTTGACACCGGGGAGCTGTTTTTT
CASSLVDTGELFF
>TRBD1|TRBJ1-5|TRBV4-1|-
TGCGCCAGCAGCCTTGGGGACAGGGTTCAGCCCCAGCATTTT
CASSLGDRVQPQHF
>-|TRBJ1-5|TRBV5-1|-
TGCGCCAGCAGCTTGGGTGGATCTGCTACAGGACAGCCCCAGCATTTT
CASSLGGSATGQPQHF
>TRBD2|TRBJ2-7|TRBV6-1|-
TGTGCCAGCAACTTATTTCCTAGCGGAGATTACGAGCAGTACTTC
CASNLFPSGDYEQYF
>TRBD2|TRBJ2-5|TRBV7-6|-
TGTGCCAGCAGCCGGGGGACTAGCTCAGAGGAGACCCAGTACTTC
CASSRGTSSEETQYF
>TRBD1|TRBJ2-1|TRBV2|-
TGTGCCAGCATTACACAGGGGATGGGGGCTGAGCAGTTCTTC
CASITQGMGAEQFF
>-|TRBJ2-3|TRBV7-9|-
TGTGCCAGTACTCAGGTCACAGATACGCAGTATTTT
CASTQVTDTQYF
>-|TRBJ2-7|TRBV19|-
TGTGCCAGTAGTCCGAGGACACCCCAAGGGGGTGAGCAGTACTTC
CASSPRTPQGGEQYF
>TRBD2|TRBJ2-1|TRBV27|-
TGTGCCAGCAGGCGCGTAGCGGGAGGTTGGAATGAGCAGTTCTTC
CASRRVAGGWNEQFF
>-|TRBJ1-2|TRBV6-1|-
TGTGCCAGCAGTGTCCCCCCGGGAGTCTATGGCTACACCTTC
CASSVPPGVYGYTF
>-|TRBJ1-5|TRBV4-1|-
TGCGCCAGCAGCTTGGGCGATGTTAGCAATCAGCCCCAGCATTTT
CASSLGDVSNQPQHF
>TRBD2|TRBJ2-7|TRBV15|-
TGTGCCACCAGCAGAGAGCCTAGCGGGCCCCCCTACGAGCAGTACTTC
CATSREPSGPPYEQYF
>TRBD2|TRBJ2-7|TRBV18|-
TGTGCCAGCTCACCGACTAGCGACTCCTACGAGCAGTACTTC
CASSPTSDSYEQYF
>-|TRBJ2-1|TRBV6-1|-
TGTGCCAGCAGTGCTTCAGGGAGAAATGAGCAGTTCTTC
CASSASGRNEQFF
>TRBD2|TRBJ2-3|TRBV6-1|-
TGTGCCAGCAGTGAGGCGGGAGTCTTGACAGATACGCAGTATTTT
CASSEAGVLTDTQYF
>TRBD1|TRBJ1-2|TRBV18|once
TGTGCCAGCACCGCCCTAGGACAGGGCCACTATGGCTACACCTTC
CASTALGQGHYGYTF
>-|TRBJ2-5|TRBV5-1|-
TGCGCCAGCAGCTTGGAGGGCAGGGAAGAGACCCAGTACTTC
CASSLEGREETQYF
>-|TRBJ2-1|TRBV7-9|once
TGTGCCAGCAGCGGCCAAGGAGGGTGGCTTCACAATGAGCAGTTCTTC
CASSGQGGWLHNEQFF
>TRBD2|TRBJ2-7|TRBV5-1|-
TGCGCCAGCAGCTTGGTGCTAGCGGGAGATGGGAGCTACGAGCAGTACTTC
CASSLVLAGDGSYEQYF
>-|TRBJ2-7|TRBV7-6|-
TGTGCCAGCAGCCGAAGGCAGGGGAGCTACGAGCAGTACTTC
CASSRRQGSYEQYF
>TRBD2|TRBJ2-5|TRBV30|-
TGTGCCTGGAAGGCGGGAGTACACCAAGAGACCCAGTACTTC
CAWKAGVHQETQYF
>-|TRBJ1-2|TRBV28|-
TGTGCCAGCAGTTTCACGGTCCGGTATGGCTACACCTTC
CASSFTVRYGYTF
>-|TRBJ2-2|TRBV4-1|-
TGCGCCAGCAGCCAAGACATTGTTCCGGGCGAGCTGTTTTTT
CASSQDIVPGELFF
>-|TRBJ2-7|TRBV7-2|-
TGTGCCAGCAGCTTAGACAGGCATTATTCCTACGAGCAGTACTTC
CASSLDRHYSYEQYF
>TRBD1|TRBJ2-7|TRBV6-1|-
TGTGCCAGCACCCTCGACAGGGGGTCCTACGAGCAGTACTTC
CASTLDRGSYEQYF